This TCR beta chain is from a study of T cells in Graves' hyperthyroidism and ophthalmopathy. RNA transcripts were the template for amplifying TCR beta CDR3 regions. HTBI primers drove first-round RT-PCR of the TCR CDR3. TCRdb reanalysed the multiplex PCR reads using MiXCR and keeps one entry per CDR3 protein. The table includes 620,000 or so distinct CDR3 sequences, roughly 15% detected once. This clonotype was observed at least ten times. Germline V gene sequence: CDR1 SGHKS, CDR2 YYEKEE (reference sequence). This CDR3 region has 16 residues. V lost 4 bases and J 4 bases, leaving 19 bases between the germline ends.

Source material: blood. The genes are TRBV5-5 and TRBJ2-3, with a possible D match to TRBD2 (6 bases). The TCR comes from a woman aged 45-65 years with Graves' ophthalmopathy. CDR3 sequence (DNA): TGTGCCAGCAGCGGAGGGACGAAAATGGTCCCAGATACGCAGTATTTT. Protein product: CASSGGTKMVPDTQYF. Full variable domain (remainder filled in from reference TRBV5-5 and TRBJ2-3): DAGVTQSPTHLIKTRGQQVTLRCSPISGHKSVSWYQQVLGQGPQFIFQYYEKEERGRGNFPDRFSARQFPNYSSELNVNALLLGDSALYLCASSGGTKMVPDTQYFGPGTRLTVL.